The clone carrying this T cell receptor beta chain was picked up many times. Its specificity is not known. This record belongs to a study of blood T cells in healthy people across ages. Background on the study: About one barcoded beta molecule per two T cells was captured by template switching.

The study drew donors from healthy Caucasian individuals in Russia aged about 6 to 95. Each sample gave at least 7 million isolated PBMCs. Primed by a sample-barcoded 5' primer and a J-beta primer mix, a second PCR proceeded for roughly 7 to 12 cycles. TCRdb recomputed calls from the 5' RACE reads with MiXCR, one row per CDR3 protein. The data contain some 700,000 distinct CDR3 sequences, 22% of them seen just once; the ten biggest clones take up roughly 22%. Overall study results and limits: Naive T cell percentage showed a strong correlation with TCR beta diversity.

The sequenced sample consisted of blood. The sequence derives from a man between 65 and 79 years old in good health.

As DNA, the CDR3 is TGTGCCAGCAGCTTATCGGGGGCAACTGAAGCTTTCTTT. It encodes CASSLSGATEAFF. The V gene is TRBV7-9, the J gene TRBJ1-1; weak D call: TRBD1 (6 bases). The germline V gene encodes CDR1 SEHNR and CDR2 FQNEAQ (reference sequence). Trimming left V 2 bases short and J 5 bases short, with 9 bases between. The CDR3 runs 13 residues.